The 25 T cell receptor beta chains below all came from one sample that was sequenced in a study of blood T cell repertoires in COVID-19 (dated by TCRdb to 2020 to 2021). The method was the immunoSEQ multiplex PCR assay. Sourced from immuneACCESS, this table was stored by TCRdb with only in-frame sequences that have V and J called. A share of the clones is absent; for the studies checked, an unresolved V gene accounts for under half, and the remainder has no known explanation. The sample records 300,000 to 400,000 clones, over 80% of which are singletons. The ten biggest clones cover about 6.9% of the sample. Sequenced: peripheral blood. The receptors stem from a woman aged 45 to 65 with COVID-19, enrolled during active disease.

The CDR3, as DNA: TGTGCCAGTAGGAGAATTAGCGACACCGGGGAGCTGTTTTTT. It yields the protein CASRRISDTGELFF. The chain uses TRBV19 and TRBJ2-2, with D possibly matching TRBD2 (5 bases). Deletions cut 6 bases from V and 3 bases from J, with 11 bases between. This CDR3 has 14 amino acids. The germline CDR1 and CDR2 sequences are LNHDA and SQIVND (reference sequence). The complete variable domain, with remaining parts taken from reference TRBV19 and TRBJ2-2, reads DGGITQSPKYLFRKEGQNVTLSCEQNLNHDAMYWYRQDPGQGLRLIYYSQIVNDFQKGDIAEGYSVSREKKESFPLTVTSAQKNPTAFYLCASRRISDTGELFFGEGSRLTVL.

The chain links TRBV7-2 to TRBJ1-2, with a possible D match to TRBD1 (5 bases). The CDR3 runs to 13 residues. V lost 5 bases and J lost 5, with 12 bases in between. The germline V gene encodes CDR1 SGHTA and CDR2 FQGNSA. The CDR3 nucleotides read TGTGCCAGCAGCCCCGCAGGGACTTATGGCTACACCTTC. It encodes CASSPAGTYGYTF.

V and J are TRBV7-2 and TRBJ1-5; D ambiguous. Germline CDR1 SGHTA, CDR2 FQGNSA. The V end lost 5 bases, the J end lost 0 bases, and 11 bases lay between the germline ends. The CDR3 has 15 residues. Here the CDR3 reads CASSPPGNSNQPQHF. DNA for the CDR3: TGTGCCAGCAGCCCGCCCGGGAATAGCAATCAGCCCCAGCATTTT.

The gene calls are TRBV11-2 and TRBJ2-7; 7 bases line up with TRBD2. J was trimmed by 7 bases and V by 5 bases; bases with no gene match: 11. This CDR3 has 14 amino acids. Germline CDR1 and CDR2: SGHAT and FQNNGV. The CDR3 nucleotides read TGTGCCAGCAGCCCCGGGACTAACCGGGGAGAGCAGTACTTC. Protein: CASSPGTNRGEQYF.

The V and J genes are TRBV19 and TRBJ2-5; 8 bases are a match to TRBD2. CDR1 LNHDA and CDR2 SQIVND come from the germline V gene (reference sequence). Trimming cost V 2 bases and J 1 base; bases outside gene matches: 6. The length of the CDR3 is 16 residues. The CDR3 DNA sequence: TGTGCCAGTAGTATAATTTGGGCGGGAGGCCAAGAGACCCAGTACTTC. Protein: CASSIIWAGGQETQYF.

This chain uses TRBV2 with TRBJ2-3; 12 nucleotides agree with TRBD2. Per the germline V gene, CDR1 is SNHLY and CDR2 is FYNNEI. J lost 8 bases, V lost 7 bases, and 7 bases had no gene match. The CDR3 spans 14 residues. Here the CDR3 reads CASTGLAGRGTQYF. In nucleotides, the CDR3 is TGTGCCAGCACCGGACTAGCGGGGCGCGGTACGCAGTATTTT.

V is TRBV18 and J is TRBJ2-1; 11 bases agree with TRBD2. V was pared by 3 bases and J by 6 bases, with 7 bases of the junction left unmatched. The CDR3 runs 16 residues. Germline V lookup: CDR1 KGHSH, CDR2 LQKENI. CDR3 in amino acids: CASSPIAGGPGNEQFF. As DNA, the CDR3 is TGTGCCAGCTCACCGATAGCGGGAGGGCCCGGCAATGAGCAGTTCTTC.

J is TRBJ1-2 and V is TRBV27; perhaps TRBD1 as D (5 bases). The CDR3 is 13 residues long. Germline V lookup: CDR1 MNHEY, CDR2 SMNVEV (reference sequence). V was trimmed by 2 bases and J by 6 bases, leaving 10 bases between them. In nucleotides, the CDR3 is TGTGCCAGCAGTTTAACAGGCGCCCATGGCTACACCTTC. Translated, it gives CASSLTGAHGYTF.

This CDR3 reads CASSLGVGSWAEAFF. The CDR3 bases are TGCGCCAGCAGCTTAGGGGTGGGATCCTGGGCTGAAGCTTTCTTT. V usage is TRBV5-1 and J usage is TRBJ1-1; D might be TRBD1 (5 bases). In germline, CDR1 is SGHRS, CDR2 YFSETQ. The CDR3 length is 15 residues. V was trimmed by 2 bases and J by 6 bases, leaving 17 bases between them.

The genes are TRBV3-1 (or the pseudogene TRBV3-2) and TRBJ2-2; D gene unclear. This CDR3 spans 13 amino acids. Trimming left V 2 bases short and J 10 bases short, with 11 bases between. CDR1 and CDR2 (germline): LGHDT, YNNKEL (reference sequence). The CDR3 nucleotides are TGTGCCAGCAGCCAAAGATCCTACGCGGAGCTGTTTTTT. This gives the protein CASSQRSYAELFF.

The CDR3 here is CASSVSLTYEQYF. CDR3 DNA: TGTGCCAGCAGTGTAAGCCTTACCTACGAGCAGTACTTC. The gene calls are TRBV28 and TRBJ2-7; the D is unclear. This CDR3 contains 13 residues. CDR1 is MDHEN and CDR2 is SYDVKM in the germline V gene. Trimming pared 5 bases from V and 2 bases from J, leaving 10 bases between.

The chain employs TRBV27 and TRBJ2-3; D ambiguous. CDR1 is MNHEY and CDR2 is SMNVEV in the germline V gene (reference sequence). The V end lost 3 bases, the J end lost 5 bases, and 9 bases lay between the germline ends. The CDR3 totals 13 residues. The chain's CDR3 is CASSFPYGDTQYF. CDR3 in DNA: TGTGCCAGCAGTTTCCCATACGGAGATACGCAGTATTTT.

The chain has TRBV5-1 and TRBJ2-3, with 8 bases aligning to TRBD1. Unmatched junction bases numbered 8, after V lost 4 bases and J lost 4 bases. CDR1 is SGHRS, CDR2 YFSETQ, per germline. This CDR3 is built from 15 residues. CDR3 in DNA: TGCGCCAGCAGCGGCGGACAGGGAGGTCCAGATACGCAGTATTTT. It translates to CASSGGQGGPDTQYF.

The chain has TRBV5-4 and TRBJ1-3; D is possibly TRBD1 (6 bases). The CDR3 runs to 15 residues. Germline values: CDR1 SGHNT, CDR2 YYREEE (reference sequence). V lost 5 bases and J 1 base, leaving 13 bases between the germline ends. This chain's CDR3 is CASSYPTGSGNTIYF. CDR3 DNA sequence: TGTGCCAGCAGTTACCCCACAGGGTCTGGAAACACCATATATTTT.

The V gene is TRBV18, the J gene TRBJ1-1, with D perhaps TRBD1 (5 bases). Germline loops: CDR1 KGHSH, CDR2 LQKENI. This CDR3 has 15 amino acids. Trimming took off 3 bases at V and 1 base at J, with 12 bases between the two ends. The DNA of the CDR3 is TGTGCCAGCTCACCGATGGGGCCAGGGAACACTGAAGCTTTCTTT. Residues: CASSPMGPGNTEAFF.

V is TRBV19 and J is TRBJ1-2; 8 bases match TRBD1. CDR1 is LNHDA and CDR2 is SQIVND in the germline V gene (reference sequence). The CDR3 sequence is 13 residues long. J lost 5 bases, V lost 4 bases, and 3 bases had no gene match. CDR3 region: CASSKDRAYGYTF. CDR3 DNA: TGTGCCAGTAGTAAGGACAGGGCGTATGGCTACACCTTC.

The V call is TRBV10-3, the J call TRBJ2-1; 12 bases are shared with TRBD2. The CDR3 spans 16 residues. J lost 10 bases, V lost 5 bases, and 12 bases had no gene match. Per germline, CDR1 ENHRY and CDR2 SYGVKD. CDR3 DNA: TGTGCCATCAGTCCTAGCGGGAGGGCTGCGTATAGGGAGCAGTTCTTC. Translating it yields CAISPSGRAAYREQFF.

This chain connects TRBV2 to TRBJ2-5; 10 bases agree with TRBD1. V shed 3 bases and J 4 bases; nucleotides not matched to a gene: 11. CDR1 is SNHLY and CDR2 is FYNNEI in the germline V gene. The CDR3 has 17 amino acids. CDR3 residues: CASSEPTGQGKAETQYF. Written as DNA, the CDR3 is TGTGCCAGCAGTGAGCCTACGGGACAGGGGAAGGCAGAGACCCAGTACTTC.

This clone has just one count. V usage is TRBV11-3 and J usage is TRBJ2-2; D not resolved. In germline, CDR1 is SGHNT, CDR2 YENEEA. Deletions cut 1 base from V and 2 bases from J, with 2 bases between. The CDR3 extends over 13 amino acids. The CDR3 loop reads CASSLVNTGELFF. The CDR3 DNA sequence: TGTGCCAGCAGCTTAGTAAACACCGGGGAGCTGTTTTTT.

Worth noting for this clone: The same CDR3 is also encoded by other DNA sequences in this sample. The chain couples TRBV20-1 to TRBJ2-2; D possibly corresponds to TRBD1 (5 bases). The CDR3 sequence is 11 residues long. The V and J ends lost 3 bases and 7 bases respectively, with 6 bases between them. CDR1 DFQATT and CDR2 SNEGSKA come from the germline V gene (reference sequence). The CDR3 loop reads CSASRGGELFF. CDR3 sequence (DNA): TGCAGTGCTAGTAGGGGCGGGGAGCTGTTTTTT.

V is TRBV5-8 and J is TRBJ1-3; no clear D gene. The CDR3 sequence is 15 residues long. The V and J ends lost 2 bases and 0 bases respectively, with 9 bases between them. Germline-derived CDR1 and CDR2 are SGHTS and YDEGEE. The chain's CDR3 is CASSLQYRSGNTIYF. The CDR3 coding sequence is TGTGCCAGCAGCTTACAGTACCGCTCTGGAAACACCATATATTTT.

This chain connects TRBV7-3 to TRBJ2-1, with 11 bases fitting TRBD2. J was trimmed by 10 bases and V by 5 bases; bases with no gene match: 13. This CDR3 is 16 amino acids long. CDR1 and CDR2 (germline): SGHTA, FQGTGA. CDR3 region: CASSQTSGSTMVEQFF. CDR3 bases: TGTGCCAGCAGCCAAACTAGCGGGAGCACGATGGTGGAGCAGTTCTTC. The variable domain in full, completed from reference TRBV7-3 and TRBJ2-1, reads GAGVSQTPSNKVTEKGKYVELRCDPISGHTALYWYRQSLGQGPEFLIYFQGTGAADDSGLPNDRFFAVRPEGSVSTLKIQRTERGDSAVYLCASSQTSGSTMVEQFFGPGTRLTVL.

This chain uses TRBV7-9 with TRBJ1-1, with D possibly being TRBD1 (6 bases). The V gene lost 5 bases and the J gene lost 3 bases, with 16 bases spanning the gap. The CDR3 has 15 amino acids. CDR1 is SEHNR and CDR2 is FQNEAQ in the germline V gene (reference sequence). CDR3 amino acids: CASSQADRPYTEAFF. The CDR3, as DNA: TGTGCCAGCAGCCAAGCAGACAGGCCATACACTGAAGCTTTCTTT.

V usage is TRBV7-9 and J usage is TRBJ2-1; TRBD2 aligns across 7 bases. With 1 base clipped from V and 4 bases from J, the junction kept 7 bases outside the gene matches. Germline assignment: CDR1 SEHNR and CDR2 FQNEAQ (reference sequence). CDR3 length equals 16 residues. The CDR3 nucleotides are TGTGCCAGCAGCTTAGTTCCGGCGGGAGCGTACAATGAGCAGTTCTTC. Its protein is CASSLVPAGAYNEQFF. The full variable domain, its missing parts supplied by reference TRBV7-9 and TRBJ2-1, is DTGVSQNPRHKITKRGQNVTFRCDPISEHNRLYWYRQTLGQGPEFLTYFQNEAQLEKSRLLSDRFSAERPKGSFSTLEIQRTEQGDSAMYLCASSLVPAGAYNEQFFGPGTRLTVL.

The chain joins TRBV5-1 to TRBJ1-1; D is uncertain. Germline lookup yields CDR1 SGHRS and CDR2 YFSETQ. The CDR3 runs to 13 residues. V lost 0 bases to trimming and J lost 1 base, with 4 bases between them. CDR3 bases: TGCGCCAGCAGCTTGGGTAAGAACACTGAAGCTTTCTTT. This encodes CASSLGKNTEAFF.